These T cell receptor beta chains were read from a single sample in a study of cytomegalovirus exposure and HLA in healthy donors. Assay used: immunoSEQ multiplex PCR; TCRdb lists only in-frame clones, some missing. The data contain about 210,000 clones, 70% to 85% of them singletons. The sequenced material came from PBMCs. The receptors were sampled from a man between 40 and 49 years old in good health and CMV-seropositive. The CDR3 runs from the conserved cysteine through the conserved F or W. Fields, in order: D gene, J gene, clone size, CDR3 length, V gene, CDR3 DNA, CDR3 protein. D genes are given only for firm matches. Only some rows state a clone size, as once, few, many or a class for expanded clones.

TRBD1	TRBJ2-1	-	14	TRBV28	TGTGCCACCTTAGGACAGGGGCCCGTTAGTGAGCAGTTCTTC	CATLGQGPVSEQFF
TRBD1	TRBJ2-3	-	17	TRBV7-8	TGTGCCAGCAGCGGGGGCAGGGACAGTGGGGTTGTTAGTACGCAGTATTTT	CASSGGRDSGVVSTQYF
TRBD1	TRBJ2-3	-	15	TRBV6-1	TGTGTCAGCAGTTCGACCGGGACAGGGGCAGATACGCAGTATTTT	CVSSSTGTGADTQYF
-	TRBJ2-5	-	15	TRBV5-1	TGCGCCAGCAGCTTGGGCGGACAGAGCCAAGAGACCCAGTACTTC	CASSLGGQSQETQYF
TRBD2	TRBJ2-1	once	15	TRBV27	TGTGCCAGCAGTTTATTTGCGGGAGCAAACAATGAGCAGTTCTTC	CASSLFAGANNEQFF
-	TRBJ1-2	-	16	TRBV28	TGTGCCAGGGGGGTAGTGGGGGCCCAAATTAACTATGGCTACACCTTC	CARGVVGAQINYGYTF
-	TRBJ2-4	-	15	TRBV5-6	TGTGCCAGCAGCTTGTTTGAGAAGGCCAAAAACATTCAGTACTTC	CASSLFEKAKNIQYF
TRBD2	TRBJ2-1	once	16	TRBV7-9	TGTGCCAGCAGCTTAGGAGCGGGAGGCGCCCACAATGAGCAGTTCTTC	CASSLGAGGAHNEQFF
-	TRBJ2-1	-	12	TRBV7-2	TGTGCCAGCAGCTTAGCCCTCTATGAGCAGTTCTTC	CASSLALYEQFF
-	TRBJ2-5	-	12	TRBV11-2	TGTGCCAGCAGCCCCGGTCGGGAGACCCAGTACTTC	CASSPGRETQYF
TRBD1	TRBJ2-5	-	11	TRBV11-2	TGTGCCAGCAGGACAGGGGAGACCCAGTACTTC	CASRTGETQYF
TRBD1	TRBJ1-3	-	15	TRBV6-1	TGTGCCAGCAGTCAACAGGGGGCAGGAGGAAACACCATATATTTT	CASSQQGAGGNTIYF
-	TRBJ1-1	-	11	TRBV20-1	TGCAGTGGCACAGTGAACACTGAAGCTTTCTTT	CSGTVNTEAFF
TRBD2	TRBJ2-7	once	15	TRBV9	TGTGCCAGCAGTCCCTCTAGCGGGGGGCGCTACGAGCAGTACTTC	CASSPSSGGRYEQYF
TRBD1	TRBJ1-1	-	15	TRBV19	TGTGCCAGTAGTATTGCAGGGGGCTATGGCACTGAAGCTTTCTTT	CASSIAGGYGTEAFF
-	TRBJ2-7	-	12	TRBV19	TGTGCCACTGGCGACAGAGCCTACGAGCAGTACTTC	CATGDRAYEQYF
TRBD2	TRBJ2-1	-	16	TRBV27	TGTGCCAGCAGCCCCCCCCCTGGCGGGAGTTTTGATGAGCAGTTCTTC	CASSPPPGGSFDEQFF